Listed below are T cell receptor beta chains from one sample, sequenced in a study of cytomegalovirus exposure and HLA in healthy donors. Using immunoSEQ multiplex PCR, the repertoire was profiled, and TCRdb retains in-frame clones only, with some absent. The sample consists of roughly 180,000 clones, roughly 83% of them appearing once. The specimen was PBMCs. These receptors all stem from a man younger than 40 in good health and CMV-seronegative. The conserved cysteine and the conserved F or W are not part of the CDR3 here. Fields, in order: D gene, V gene, CDR3 protein. D genes are given only for firm matches.

D: .; V: TRBV7-2; CDR3: ASSVGSPAQPQH
D: TRBD2; V: TRBV5-1; CDR3: ASSLAISAGGYNEQF
D: TRBD2; V: TRBV25-1; CDR3: ASSWTSGKGDTQY
D: .; V: TRBV18; CDR3: ASSGLSGSGNTIY
D: TRBD1; V: TRBV28; CDR3: ASSLSTGWGYT
D: TRBD1; V: TRBV4-1; CDR3: ASSLDSINRRDSYSGANVLT
D: .; V: TRBV11-3; CDR3: ASSLGRQRTYGYT
D: .; V: TRBV6-5; CDR3: ASSSPGAVAGELF
D: .; V: TRBV9; CDR3: ASSVGHSYEQY
D: TRBD1; V: TRBV7-9; CDR3: ASSFQTGTNIQY
D: .; V: TRBV6-5; CDR3: ASSRRPGKAF
D: TRBD2; V: TRBV28; CDR3: ASSPSGGQETQY
D: .; V: TRBV28; CDR3: ASSLYGGGGNQPQH
D: TRBD1; V: TRBV7-9; CDR3: ASSSSGTGVQETQY
D: .; V: TRBV28; CDR3: ASSPQAYSYNEQF
D: TRBD1; V: TRBV10-3; CDR3: AISEGQGATANYGYT
D: TRBD2; V: TRBV7-3; CDR3: ASSLSGPKPGLAGEADTQY
D: TRBD1; V: TRBV5-1; CDR3: ASSIITAGTGDYGYT
D: .; V: TRBV7-2; CDR3: ASRGGAAYQETQY
D: TRBD1; V: TRBV4-2; CDR3: ASSRRQGNTEAF
D: .; V: TRBV29-1; CDR3: SGVTGFLYNEQF
D: .; V: TRBV7-2; CDR3: ASSLAREGEQY
D: TRBD1; V: TRBV19; CDR3: ASSRDRGETQY
D: TRBD2; V: TRBV7-9; CDR3: SSSLASGAPYEQY
D: TRBD1; V: TRBV30; CDR3: AWNRGEYEQY
D: .; V: TRBV5-4; CDR3: ASFRDTRIDEQF
D: TRBD1; V: TRBV10-1; CDR3: ASSQGAEGTQY
D: TRBD2; V: TRBV7-9; CDR3: ASSLVGLAGIRTDTQY
D: .; V: TRBV14; CDR3: ASSRSRGKYNEQF